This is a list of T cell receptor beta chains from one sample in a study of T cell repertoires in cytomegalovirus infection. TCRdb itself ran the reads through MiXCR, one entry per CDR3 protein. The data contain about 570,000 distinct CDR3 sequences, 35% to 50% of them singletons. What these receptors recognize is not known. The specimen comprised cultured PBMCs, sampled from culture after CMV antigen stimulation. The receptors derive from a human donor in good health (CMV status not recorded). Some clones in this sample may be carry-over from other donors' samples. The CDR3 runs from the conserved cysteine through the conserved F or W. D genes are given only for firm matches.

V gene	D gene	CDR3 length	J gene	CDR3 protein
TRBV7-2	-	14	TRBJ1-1	CASSSRGANTEAFF
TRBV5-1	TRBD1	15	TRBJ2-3	CASSSGTALTDTQYF
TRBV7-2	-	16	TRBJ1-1	CASSSLDYLRGTEAFF
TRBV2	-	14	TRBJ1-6	CASSPGRGPSPLHF
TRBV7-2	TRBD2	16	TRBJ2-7	CASSLAGTSFSYEQYF
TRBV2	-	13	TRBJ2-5	CASSDASRETQYF
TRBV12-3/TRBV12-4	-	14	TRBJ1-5	CASSFTGRDQPQHF
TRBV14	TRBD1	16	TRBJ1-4	CASSFRTGATNEKLFF
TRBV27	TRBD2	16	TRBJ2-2	CASTRLAGGLSGELFF
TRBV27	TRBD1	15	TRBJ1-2	CASRPTGYEDYGYTF
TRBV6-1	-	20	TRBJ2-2	CASNMAPRVYRVANTGELFF
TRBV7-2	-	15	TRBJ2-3	CASSPNRLGADTQYF
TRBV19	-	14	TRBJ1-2	CASSYGTFLYGYTF
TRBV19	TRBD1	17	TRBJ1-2	CASSMDSGTALNYGYTF
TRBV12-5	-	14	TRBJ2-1	CASGFGGTYNEQFF
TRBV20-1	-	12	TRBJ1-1	CSARGGRTEAFF
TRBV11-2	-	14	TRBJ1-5	CASSSTALNQPQHF
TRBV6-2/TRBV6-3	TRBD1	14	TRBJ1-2	CASAGGTADYGYTF
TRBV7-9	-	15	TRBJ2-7	CASSARGGRILEQYF
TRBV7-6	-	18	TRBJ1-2	CASSLAHSGSLSGYGYTF
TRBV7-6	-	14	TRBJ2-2	CASSLGLPHGELFF
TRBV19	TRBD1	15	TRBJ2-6	CASRSGQVGANVLTF
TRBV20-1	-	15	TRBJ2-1	CSARDIGQAVTEQFF
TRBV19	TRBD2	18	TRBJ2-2	CASSIPLTSGGNTGELFF
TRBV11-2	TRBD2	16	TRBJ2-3	CASSSRLALSTDTQYF
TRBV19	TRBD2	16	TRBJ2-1	CASSIDYSGSYNEQFF
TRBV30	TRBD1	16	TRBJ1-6	CAWSLGTGDGNSPLHF
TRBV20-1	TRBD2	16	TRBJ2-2	CSARLPGTSGAGELFF
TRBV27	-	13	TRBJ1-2	CASSLMTGYGYTF
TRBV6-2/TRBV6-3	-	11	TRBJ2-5	CASSRLETQYF
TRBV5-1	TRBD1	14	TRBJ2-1	CASSTGTGRNEQFF
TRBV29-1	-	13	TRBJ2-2	CSVGYGNTGELFF
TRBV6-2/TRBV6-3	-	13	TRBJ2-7	CASKQGINYEQYF
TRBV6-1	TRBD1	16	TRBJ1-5	CASSKTGYGSNQPQHF
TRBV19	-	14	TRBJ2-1	CASSISGAYNEQFF
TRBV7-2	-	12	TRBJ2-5	CASSSNLETQYF
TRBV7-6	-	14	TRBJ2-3	CASSLGAGEDTQYF
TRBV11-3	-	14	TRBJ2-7	CASSAGPPDYEQYF
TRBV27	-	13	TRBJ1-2	CASWRPQGDGYTF
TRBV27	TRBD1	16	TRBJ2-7	CASSSTPGQAPYEQYF
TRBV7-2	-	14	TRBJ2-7	CASSFSYGTYEQYF
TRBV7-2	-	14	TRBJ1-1	CASSITQANTEAFF